This is a list of T cell receptor beta chains from one sample in a study of radiotherapy plus CTLA-4 blockade in lung cancer. Generated by immunoSEQ multiplex PCR, the TCRdb table keeps only in-frame clones and is missing some. The sample gives around 99,000 clones, 80% to 90% of which show up once; nearly 5% is in the top ten. The sequences come from peripheral blood, collected from a patient treated with radiotherapy plus ipilimumab. The origin of the receptors is a human donor with non-small cell lung cancer that progressed on radiotherapy plus ipilimumab. The CDR3 runs from the conserved cysteine through the conserved F or W. A D gene is named only where the DNA matches it firmly. Size values are once, few and many counts, or a class for expanded clones, and some rows have none.

V gene	D gene	J gene	clone size	CDR3 protein	CDR3 DNA
TRBV19	TRBD1	TRBJ1-5	few	CASSQGTGWQPQHF	TGTGCCAGTAGTCAAGGGACAGGGTGGCAGCCCCAGCATTTT
TRBV5-1	TRBD1	TRBJ1-2	NA	CASSFSGTGPNYGYTF	TGCGCCAGCAGCTTTTCCGGGACAGGGCCTAACTATGGCTACACCTTC
TRBV30	NA	TRBJ2-2	NA	CAWREQGVTGELFF	TGTGCCTGGAGGGAGCAGGGTGTCACCGGGGAGCTGTTTTTT
TRBV15	NA	TRBJ2-7	few	CATSRDWSRLYF	TGTGCCACCAGCAGAGATTGGTCTAGGCTTTACTTC
TRBV7-2	TRBD2	TRBJ2-7	NA	CASSLTRGGTNF	TGTGCCAGCAGCTTAACGCGGGGGGGGACGAACTTC
TRBV19	NA	TRBJ2-7	NA	CASSSPREPPYEQYF	TGTGCCAGTAGTTCTCCCCGGGAGCCCCCCTACGAGCAGTACTTC
TRBV11-2	TRBD1	TRBJ1-1	once	CASSFRTGGLMDTEAFF	TGTGCCAGCAGCTTTAGAACAGGGGGCCTCATGGACACTGAAGCTTTCTTT
TRBV9	NA	TRBJ2-3	NA	CASSVRDRMGGTDTQYF	TGTGCCAGCAGCGTAAGGGATCGGATGGGGGGCACAGATACGCAGTATTTT
TRBV19	TRBD1	TRBJ1-5	NA	CASSPDRGNNQPQHF	TGTGCCAGTAGCCCTGACAGGGGGAACAATCAGCCCCAGCATTTT
TRBV7-9	NA	TRBJ2-3	once	CASSFGLTDTQYF	TGTGCCAGCAGCTTCGGACTCACAGATACGCAGTATTTT
TRBV10-1	TRBD1	TRBJ2-7	NA	CASSGGQGGEQYF	TGCGCCAGCAGTGGCGGACAGGGCGGCGAGCAGTACTTC
TRBV2	NA	TRBJ2-1	NA	CASSEAVSDSYNEQFF	TGTGCCAGCAGTGAAGCTGTTAGCGACTCCTACAATGAGCAGTTCTTC
TRBV2	TRBD2	TRBJ2-1	NA	CASSGGLAGRGEQFF	TGTGCCAGCAGTGGTGGACTAGCGGGGCGAGGTGAGCAGTTCTTC
TRBV9	NA	TRBJ2-5	few	CASSVATGTIGGTQYF	TGTGCCAGCAGCGTAGCTACGGGGACCATCGGGGGGACCCAGTACTTC
TRBV25-1	TRBD2	TRBJ2-7	NA	CASSRTRREEQYF	TGTGCCAGCAGTCGGACTAGGCGTGAGGAGCAGTACTTC
TRBV5-1	TRBD2	TRBJ2-1	NA	CASSVGTSGSHEQFF	TGCGCCAGCAGCGTCGGGACTAGCGGGAGTCATGAGCAGTTCTTC
TRBV13	TRBD1	TRBJ1-2	NA	CASSIWTGNYGYTF	TGTGCCAGCAGCATATGGACAGGGAATTATGGCTACACCTTC
TRBV9	TRBD2	TRBJ2-2	NA	CASSSQSPAGVATGELFF	TGTGCCAGCAGCTCCCAATCCCCGGCGGGAGTAGCCACCGGGGAGCTGTTTTTT
TRBV7-8	NA	TRBJ2-6	NA	CASSLLPNSGANVLTF	TGTGCCAGCAGCTTATTGCCGAACTCTGGGGCCAACGTCCTGACTTTC
TRBV11-3	TRBD2	TRBJ2-1	NA	CASSPGGGLEQFF	TGTGCCAGCAGTCCGGGCGGGGGGCTGGAGCAGTTCTTC
TRBV6-6	NA	TRBJ1-1	NA	CASSPGPNTEAFF	TGTGCCAGCAGTCCAGGGCCGAACACTGAAGCTTTCTTT
TRBV2	TRBD1	TRBJ1-6	once	CATTGQGNNSPLHF	TGTGCCACGACCGGACAGGGGAATAATTCACCCCTCCACTTT
TRBV6-1	NA	TRBJ2-1	NA	CASEDTGGSYNEQFF	TGTGCCAGCGAGGACACCGGAGGGTCCTACAATGAGCAGTTCTTC
TRBV9	TRBD1	TRBJ2-3	NA	CASSTGGPADTQYF	TGTGCCAGCAGTACAGGGGGCCCCGCAGATACGCAGTATTTT
TRBV23-1	NA	TRBJ1-4	once	CASSQWGPSLTTNEKLFF	TGCGCCAGCAGTCAATGGGGACCCTCCCTGACAACTAATGAAAAACTGTTTTTT
TRBV15	TRBD1	TRBJ1-1	NA	CATRGGAGLGEAFF	TGTGCCACCAGAGGGGGCGCGGGTCTCGGTGAAGCTTTCTTT
TRBV6-5	NA	TRBJ1-2	NA	CASRPLGGRNGYTF	TGTGCCAGCAGACCCCTCGGGGGTCGGAATGGCTACACCTTC
TRBV9	NA	TRBJ2-3	NA	CASSSSGADTQYF	TGTGCCAGCAGCTCCTCGGGGGCAGATACGCAGTATTTT
TRBV6-1	TRBD2	TRBJ2-7	NA	CASTLAGVSSYEQYF	TGTGCCAGCACCCTAGCGGGAGTGAGCTCCTACGAGCAGTACTTC
TRBV2	TRBD1	TRBJ1-2	once	CASSGGVTGVEGYTF	TGTGCCAGCAGTGGGGGGGTTACAGGGGTGGAAGGCTACACCTTC
TRBV2	NA	TRBJ1-2	NA	CASSEEVNYGYTF	TGTGCCAGCAGTGAAGAAGTGAACTATGGCTACACCTTC
TRBV5-1	TRBD2	TRBJ2-2	NA	CASSLGGPGGPTGELFF	TGCGCCAGCAGCTTGGGGGGTCCGGGAGGGCCCACCGGGGAGCTGTTTTTT
TRBV11-2	NA	TRBJ1-3	NA	CASSLDVRRRSGNTIYF	TGTGCCAGCAGCTTAGATGTGCGCCGACGCTCTGGAAACACCATATATTTT
TRBV30	TRBD1	TRBJ2-1	NA	CAWRPQGYGEQFF	TGTGCCTGGAGACCACAGGGGTACGGTGAGCAGTTCTTC
TRBV7-8	TRBD2	TRBJ2-3	NA	CASSPWGEGSPDTQYF	TGTGCCAGCAGCCCCTGGGGGGAGGGGTCCCCGGATACGCAGTATTTT
TRBV7-9	NA	TRBJ2-7	few	CASSPRGLDEQYF	TGTGCCAGCAGCCCCAGAGGTCTCGACGAGCAGTACTTC
TRBV5-1	TRBD1	TRBJ1-1	NA	CASRSSPGQGSTEAFF	TGCGCCAGCAGATCCAGCCCGGGACAGGGTAGCACTGAAGCTTTCTTT
TRBV6-6	NA	TRBJ2-1	once	CASRLPSVNEQFF	TGTGCCAGCAGGCTTCCGTCTGTCAATGAGCAGTTCTTC
TRBV7-9	TRBD2	TRBJ2-2	NA	CASSLVAGPGELFF	TGTGCCAGCAGCTTAGTAGCGGGGCCCGGGGAGCTGTTTTTT
TRBV11-2	NA	TRBJ1-3	NA	CASSLDRLSGNTIYF	TGTGCCAGCAGCTTAGACAGACTCTCTGGAAACACCATATATTTT
TRBV6-5	NA	TRBJ2-7	NA	CASISRRGEQYF	TGTGCCAGCATCAGCAGGCGCGGCGAGCAGTACTTC
TRBV6-6	NA	TRBJ2-2	NA	CASRDSLLDTGELFF	TGTGCCAGCAGGGACTCGCTTTTGGACACCGGGGAGCTGTTTTTT
TRBV9	TRBD2	TRBJ2-7	once	CASSASGRADEQYF	TGTGCCAGCAGCGCCAGCGGGAGGGCCGACGAGCAGTACTTC
TRBV6-5	NA	TRBJ1-1	NA	CASSSEGLNTEAFF	TGTGCCAGCAGTTCCGAGGGTTTGAACACTGAAGCTTTCTTT
TRBV5-1	NA	TRBJ1-2	NA	CASSSNVNYGYTF	TGCGCCAGCAGCTCTAACGTTAACTATGGCTACACCTTC